This T cell receptor (beta chain) was retrieved from a study of T-cell reconstitution after alpha-beta-depleted transplantation in children. Whole-study findings and limits: Expanded clones from the graft, numbering several hundred, reportedly supplied alpha-beta T cells about two months after transplant. Hyperexpanded clones declined; after one year, newly produced T cells mostly supplied diversity. TCRbeta diversity was high at day 60 in some patients (a result of surviving recipient T cells and thymic progenitors).

The CDR3 consists of 13 residues. V lost 6 bases and J 5 bases, leaving 12 bases between the germline ends. Germline lookup yields CDR1 MDHEN and CDR2 SYDVKM. Concerning this clonotype: Its antigen remains unidentified.

For TCRbeta, the library was prepared with unique molecular identifiers. From the PCR reads, TCRdb called clonotypes with MiXCR, one entry per CDR3 protein. This sample carries some 100,000 distinct CDR3 sequences, 20% to 30% of them seen once, and the ten largest clones take 20% to 25%. Here the sequenced sample was PBMCs, taken before TCRalphabeta/CD19-depleted stem cell transplant. V is TRBV28 and J is TRBJ2-3; D is unclear. This TCR derives from a boy younger than 10 with acute lymphoblastic leukemia, due to receive a stem cell transplant. CDR3 in amino acids: CASSSKPGDTQYF. The CDR3 DNA reads as TGTGCCAGCAGCTCCAAGCCGGGAGATACGCAGTATTTT.